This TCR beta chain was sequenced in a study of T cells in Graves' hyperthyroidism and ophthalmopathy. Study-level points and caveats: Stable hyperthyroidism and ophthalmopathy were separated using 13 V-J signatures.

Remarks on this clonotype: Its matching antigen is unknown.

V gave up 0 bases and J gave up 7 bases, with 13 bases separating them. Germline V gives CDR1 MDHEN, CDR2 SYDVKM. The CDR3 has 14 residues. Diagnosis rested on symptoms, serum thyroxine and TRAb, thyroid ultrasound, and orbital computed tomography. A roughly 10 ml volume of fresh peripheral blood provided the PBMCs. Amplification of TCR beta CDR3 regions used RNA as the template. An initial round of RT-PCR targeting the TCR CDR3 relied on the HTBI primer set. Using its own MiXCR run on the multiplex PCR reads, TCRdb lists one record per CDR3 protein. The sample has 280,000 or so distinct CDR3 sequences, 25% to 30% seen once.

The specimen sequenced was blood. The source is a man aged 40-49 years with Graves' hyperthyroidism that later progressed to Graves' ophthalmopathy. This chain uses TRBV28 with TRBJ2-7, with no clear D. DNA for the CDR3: TGTGCCAGCAGTTTATGGGGGAAGGCAATGGAGCAGTACTTC. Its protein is CASSLWGKAMEQYF.